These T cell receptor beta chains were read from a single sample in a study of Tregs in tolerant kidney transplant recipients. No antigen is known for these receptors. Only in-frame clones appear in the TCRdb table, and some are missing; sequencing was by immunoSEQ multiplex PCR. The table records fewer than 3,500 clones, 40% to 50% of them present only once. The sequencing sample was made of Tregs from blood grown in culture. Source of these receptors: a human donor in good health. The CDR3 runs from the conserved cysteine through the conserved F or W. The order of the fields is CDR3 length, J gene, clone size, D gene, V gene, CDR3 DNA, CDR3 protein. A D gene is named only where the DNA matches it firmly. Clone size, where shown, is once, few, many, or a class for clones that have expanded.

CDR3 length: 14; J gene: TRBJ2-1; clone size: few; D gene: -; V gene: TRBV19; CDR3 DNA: TGTGCCAGTAGTATCTGGGGTGCCTACAATGAGCAGTTCTTC; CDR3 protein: CASSIWGAYNEQFF
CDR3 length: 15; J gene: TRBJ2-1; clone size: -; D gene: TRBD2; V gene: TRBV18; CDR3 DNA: TGTGCCAGCTCACCCTCGGGGGGCTCCTACAATGAGCAGTTCTTC; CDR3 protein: CASSPSGGSYNEQFF
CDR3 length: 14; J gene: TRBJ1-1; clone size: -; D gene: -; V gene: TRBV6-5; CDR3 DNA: TGTGCCAGCAGTTACTCGGGAGGGAAGACTGAAGCTTTCTTT; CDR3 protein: CASSYSGGKTEAFF
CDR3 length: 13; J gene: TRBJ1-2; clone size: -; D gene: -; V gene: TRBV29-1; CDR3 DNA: TGCAGCGCAGATGGGGGGGGAGGTTATGGCTACACCTTC; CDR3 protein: CSADGGGGYGYTF
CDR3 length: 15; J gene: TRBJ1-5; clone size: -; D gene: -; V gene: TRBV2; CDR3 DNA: TGTGCCAGCAGTGTCGATCAGGGCAGCGCATCGGCCCAGCATTTT; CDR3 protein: CASSVDQGSASAQHF
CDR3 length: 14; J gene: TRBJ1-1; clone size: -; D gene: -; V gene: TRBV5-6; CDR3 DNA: TGTGCCAGCAGCTTGGCCTTGAGGAACACTGAAGCTTTCTTT; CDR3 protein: CASSLALRNTEAFF
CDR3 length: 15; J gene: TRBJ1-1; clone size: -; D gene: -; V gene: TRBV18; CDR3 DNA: TGTGCCAGCTCTGCCCCAGGGGCCCCCGGCACTGAAGCTTTCTTT; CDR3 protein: CASSAPGAPGTEAFF
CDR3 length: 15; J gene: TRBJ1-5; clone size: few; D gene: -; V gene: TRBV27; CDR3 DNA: TGTGCCAGCAGTTATTCAGGAAATAGCAATCAGCCCCAGCATTTT; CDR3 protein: CASSYSGNSNQPQHF
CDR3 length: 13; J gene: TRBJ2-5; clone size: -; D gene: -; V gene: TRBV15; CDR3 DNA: TGTGCCACCAGGTCGTGGGGGATTGCGACCCAGTACTTC; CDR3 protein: CATRSWGIATQYF
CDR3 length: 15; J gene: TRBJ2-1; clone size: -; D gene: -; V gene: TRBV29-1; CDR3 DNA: TGCAGCGTTGCGTGGGGACTCAACTCCTACAATGAGCAGTTCTTC; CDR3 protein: CSVAWGLNSYNEQFF
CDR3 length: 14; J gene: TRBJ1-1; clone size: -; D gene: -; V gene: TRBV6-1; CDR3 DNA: TGTGCCAGCAGTTCCCAAGCTCAACTAATAGGAGCTTTCTTT; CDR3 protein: CASSSQAQLIGAFF
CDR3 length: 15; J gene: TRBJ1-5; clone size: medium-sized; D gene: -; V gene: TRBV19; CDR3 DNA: TGTGCCAGTAGTCGTTCAGGGACCAGAATCCAGCCCCAGCATTTT; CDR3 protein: CASSRSGTRIQPQHF
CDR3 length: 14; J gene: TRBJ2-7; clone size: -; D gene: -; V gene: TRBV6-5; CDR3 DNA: TGTGCCAGCAGTTATGGGCCAGCTTCCTACGAGCAGTACTTC; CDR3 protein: CASSYGPASYEQYF
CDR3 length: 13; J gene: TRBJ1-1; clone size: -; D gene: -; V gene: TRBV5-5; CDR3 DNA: TGTGCCAGCAGCTTGGGTCCGGGCACTGAAGCTTTCTTT; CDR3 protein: CASSLGPGTEAFF
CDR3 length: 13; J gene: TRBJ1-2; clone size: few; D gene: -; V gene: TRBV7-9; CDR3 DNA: TGTGCCAGCAGCTTAGAGGGGTACTATGGCTACACCTTC; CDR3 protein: CASSLEGYYGYTF
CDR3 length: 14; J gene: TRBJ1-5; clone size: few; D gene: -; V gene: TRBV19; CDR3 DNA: TGTGCCAGTAGTATAGTTGGGGGGGGTCAGCCCCAGCATTTT; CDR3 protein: CASSIVGGGQPQHF
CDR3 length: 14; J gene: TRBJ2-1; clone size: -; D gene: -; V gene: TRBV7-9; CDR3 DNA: TGTGCCAGCACCCCCCCGGGACACTACAATGAGCAGTTCTTC; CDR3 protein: CASTPPGHYNEQFF
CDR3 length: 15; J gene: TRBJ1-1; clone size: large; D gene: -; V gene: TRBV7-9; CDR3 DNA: TGTGCCAGCAGCTCCCTTCGGGCCCCGAACACTGAAGCTTTCTTT; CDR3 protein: CASSSLRAPNTEAFF
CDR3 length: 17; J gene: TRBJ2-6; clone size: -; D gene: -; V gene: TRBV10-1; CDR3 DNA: TGCGCCAGCAGTCAACACATCGCACAAAGTCGGGCCAACGTCCTGACTTTC; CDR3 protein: CASSQHIAQSRANVLTF